A selection of T cell receptor beta chains follows, all from one sample in a study of Ad26.COV2.S vaccination and SARS-CoV-2 variants. The assay was immunoSEQ multiplex PCR, and TCRdb's table has in-frame clones only and misses some. This table holds hundreds of thousands of clones, around 88% found once. The specimen comprised peripheral blood, sampled in a trial of Ad26.COV2.S vaccine versus placebo. All receptors derive from a person between 18 and 60 years old who received the Ad26.COV2.S COVID-19 vaccine or a placebo. The CDR3 runs from the conserved cysteine through the conserved F or W. The D gene is left open where the match is weak. Clone sizes are given selectively: once, few, many, or a class where the clone is expanded.

>TRBJ1-2|NA|13|TRBV4-3|NA
TGCGCCAGCAGCCAGTTAGGGAACTATGGCTACACCTTC
CASSQLGNYGYTF
>TRBJ2-4|once|15|TRBV4-3|NA
TGCGCCAGCAGCCAATATCAACGTAAGGAAAACATTCAGTACTTC
CASSQYQRKENIQYF
>TRBJ1-5|NA|15|TRBV7-2|NA
TGTGCCAGCAGCTTGGGGCAGACTAGCAATCAGCCCCAGCATTTT
CASSLGQTSNQPQHF
>TRBJ2-4|NA|16|TRBV3-1/TRBV3-2|NA
TGTGCCAGCAGCCCAAAAGGTCGGGGTGGAGGAAACATTCAGTACTTC
CASSPKGRGGGNIQYF
>TRBJ2-2|NA|15|TRBV6-5|TRBD2
TGTGCCAGCAGTTACACCCGGGAGGGTACCGGGGAGCTGTTTTTT
CASSYTREGTGELFF
>TRBJ2-5|NA|14|TRBV5-6|NA
TGTGCCAGCAGCTTGGGGCAGGGGACCCAGACCCAGTACTTC
CASSLGQGTQTQYF
>TRBJ2-1|few|16|TRBV28|NA
TGTGCCAGCAGTTTATTCTTAACCCTCTCCTACAATGGTCAGTTCTTC
CASSLFLTLSYNGQFF
>TRBJ1-5|NA|13|TRBV7-9|NA
TGTGCCAGCAGCTTAGGGTCGGATCAGCCCCAGCATTTT
CASSLGSDQPQHF
>TRBJ1-5|NA|15|TRBV19|TRBD1
TGTGCCAGTAGTGGCCGGGACAGGGGAAATCAGCCCCAGCATTTT
CASSGRDRGNQPQHF
>TRBJ2-5|few|14|TRBV7-9|TRBD1
TGTGCCAGCAGTTCACAGGGGGTCGCCGAGACCCAGTACTTC
CASSSQGVAETQYF
>TRBJ2-3|NA|16|TRBV12-5|TRBD2
TGTGCTAGTGGTTTGGTGGTGGGAGGGCCCCCAGATACGCAGTATTTT
CASGLVVGGPPDTQYF
>TRBJ1-1|few|14|TRBV11-2|NA
TGTGCCAGCAGCTCAGGAGGGCCTGGGACTGAAGCTTTCTTT
CASSSGGPGTEAFF
>TRBJ2-7|NA|16|TRBV9|NA
TGTGCCAGCAGCGAGCGATCCGGGACTCCGTCCTACGAGCAGTACTTC
CASSERSGTPSYEQYF
>TRBJ1-5|NA|14|TRBV19|NA
TGTGCCAGTAGGGACGCATATAGCAATCAGCCCCAGCATTTT
CASRDAYSNQPQHF
>TRBJ1-1|NA|15|TRBV5-1|TRBD1
TGCGCCAGCAGCTTGGGGCAGGGGGCGCGCGAACTAGCTTTCTTT
CASSLGQGARELAFF
>TRBJ1-2|once|16|TRBV25-1|NA
TGTGCCAGCAGTGAAGTAGCGGGGTGGGGAGGCTATGGCTACACCTTC
CASSEVAGWGGYGYTF
>TRBJ2-7|NA|14|TRBV7-2|TRBD2
TGTGCCAGCAGCAGAACGGGAGGGTCCAGTGAGCAGTACTTC
CASSRTGGSSEQYF
>TRBJ2-3|NA|16|TRBV2|TRBD2
TGTGCCAGCAGAAAGGGACTAGCGGGGGGCGGAGATACGCAGTATTTT
CASRKGLAGGGDTQYF
>TRBJ1-3|NA|12|TRBV24-1|NA
TGTGCCACCAGTGATACCGGAAACACCATATATTTT
CATSDTGNTIYF
>TRBJ1-1|few|14|TRBV11-2|NA
TGTGCCAGCAGCTCCCTGTCCCAGAACACTGAAGCTTTCTTT
CASSSLSQNTEAFF
>TRBJ1-4|NA|14|TRBV5-1|NA
TGCGCCAGCAGTCCGGGTGCAACTAATGAAAAACTGTTTTTT
CASSPGATNEKLFF
>TRBJ2-7|NA|15|TRBV4-3|TRBD2
TGCGCCAGCAGCCAAGAATGGGGACTAGCCTACGAGCAGTACTTC
CASSQEWGLAYEQYF
>TRBJ2-1|once|16|TRBV9|TRBD2
TGTGCCAGCAGCGGAGTGACTAGCGGGAGCGACAATGAGCAGTTCTTC
CASSGVTSGSDNEQFF
>TRBJ2-3|once|13|TRBV28|NA
TGTGCCAGCCTTGACGGAGCCACAGATACGCAGTATTTT
CASLDGATDTQYF
>TRBJ1-2|few|15|TRBV27|NA
TGTGCCAGCAGTCCCCGGGACGGCGCTAACTATGGCTACACCTTC
CASSPRDGANYGYTF
>TRBJ1-2|NA|16|TRBV7-9|NA
TGTGCCAGCAGCTCCCTAGACAGGTCAGCTAACTATGGCTACACCTTC
CASSSLDRSANYGYTF
>TRBJ1-2|NA|16|TRBV27|TRBD1
TGTGCCAGCAGTTCCGGACAGGGGGCTTTCTCATATGGCTACACCTTC
CASSSGQGAFSYGYTF
>TRBJ1-6|NA|15|TRBV10-3|NA
TGTGCCATCAGTGAACAGGGTCACGATAATTCACCCCTCCACTTT
CAISEQGHDNSPLHF
>TRBJ1-1|NA|14|TRBV18|NA
TGTGCCAGCTCACCAGGGTTGCGGAACACTGAAGCTTTCTTT
CASSPGLRNTEAFF
>TRBJ2-2|NA|14|TRBV24-1|NA
TGTGCCACCAGTGATTTCGGGAAAACCGGGGAGCTGTTTTTT
CATSDFGKTGELFF
>TRBJ1-6|NA|16|TRBV10-2|NA
TGCGCCAGCAGTGAGTCGAGACAGCCCCTGGATTCACCCCTCCACTTT
CASSESRQPLDSPLHF
>TRBJ1-2|NA|14|TRBV7-9|NA
TGTGCCAGCTCCCCTGAAGCAAGGGGGAATGGCTACACCTTC
CASSPEARGNGYTF
>TRBJ2-2|NA|15|TRBV5-1|TRBD1
TGCGCCAGCAGCTTGGAAGACAGGGGCGGCGGGGAGCTGTTTTTT
CASSLEDRGGGELFF
>TRBJ1-1|NA|14|TRBV19|TRBD1
TGTGCCAGTAGTATGACAGGGGGCTGGACTGAAGCTTTCTTT
CASSMTGGWTEAFF
>TRBJ2-5|NA|16|TRBV2|TRBD1
TGTGCCAGCAGCCCCGGTTGGGGACAGGGTCAAGAGACCCAGTACTTC
CASSPGWGQGQETQYF
>TRBJ1-6|once|17|TRBV4-2|NA
TGTGCCAGCAGCCAAGAATGGAGCGTCTCCTATAATTCACCCCTCCACTTT
CASSQEWSVSYNSPLHF
>TRBJ2-3|NA|15|TRBV19|TRBD2
TGTGCCAGTAGGACTAGCGGGTCTAGCACAGATACGCAGTATTTT
CASRTSGSSTDTQYF
>TRBJ1-2|NA|14|TRBV28|TRBD1
TGTGCCAGCAGCCCGGGACAGGAGACCTATGGCTACACCTTC
CASSPGQETYGYTF
>TRBJ2-1|NA|16|TRBV5-1|NA
TGCGCCAGCAGCTTGTATAACCTTAACGCCTACAATGAGCAGTTCTTC
CASSLYNLNAYNEQFF
>TRBJ1-1|once|14|TRBV4-2|TRBD1
TGTGCCAGCAGCCAAGTTCAGGGGGGGACTGAAGCTTTCTTT
CASSQVQGGTEAFF
>TRBJ2-7|NA|16|TRBV9|TRBD2
TGTGCCAGCAGCCCCGGGGAGGGACTTGTCTCCTACGAGCAGTACTTC
CASSPGEGLVSYEQYF
>TRBJ1-1|NA|15|TRBV13|NA
TGTGCCAGCAGCTTAGGCGGCAGGGTGAACACTGAAGCTTTCTTT
CASSLGGRVNTEAFF
>TRBJ1-2|NA|15|TRBV4-3|NA
TGCGCCAGCAGCCCGGGGGCCACCCGAGGCTATGGCTACACCTTC
CASSPGATRGYGYTF
>TRBJ2-2|once|16|TRBV9|TRBD1
TGTGCCAGCAGCGTAGGGACAGGAAGACCTGGCGGGGAGCTGTTTTTT
CASSVGTGRPGGELFF
>TRBJ1-5|few|15|TRBV11-2|NA
TGTGCCAGCGCCGCGGGGGGCAGTAGCAATCAGCCCCAGCATTTT
CASAAGGSSNQPQHF
>TRBJ1-5|NA|15|TRBV6-5|NA
TGTGCCAGCAGCCACCTGGGCAGGGAGAACCAGCCCCAGCATTTT
CASSHLGRENQPQHF
>TRBJ1-5|NA|15|TRBV5-1|NA
TGCGCCAGCAGCTTGGCTGGTAGGAGCAATCAGCCCCAGCATTTT
CASSLAGRSNQPQHF
>TRBJ1-3|NA|13|TRBV5-1|NA
TGCGCCAGCAGCGCCCCCAGTAGTAACACCATATATTTT
CASSAPSSNTIYF
>TRBJ2-7|NA|15|TRBV27|NA
TGTGCCAGCAGTTTATTTCCGGGCTCCGTCGGGGAGCAGTACTTC
CASSLFPGSVGEQYF
>TRBJ2-3|NA|15|TRBV2|NA
TGTGCCAGCGTCTCATCAGGAGGTTATGCAGATACGCAGTATTTT
CASVSSGGYADTQYF
>TRBJ1-5|NA|14|TRBV2|NA
TGTGCCAGCAGTGTTCAGGCCCGCAATCAGCCCCAGCATTTT
CASSVQARNQPQHF
>TRBJ1-1|NA|15|TRBV11-2|NA
TGTGCCAGCAGCTTAGCAGAGGGTAGGGGCTTTGAAGCTTTCTTT
CASSLAEGRGFEAFF
>TRBJ1-4|NA|15|TRBV24-1|NA
TGTGCCACCAGTGATTCTTCAGGGGAAAATGAAAAACTGTTTTTT
CATSDSSGENEKLFF
>TRBJ2-1|NA|19|TRBV7-6|TRBD2
TGTGCCAGCAGCCTAAGACTTCCCGGGACTAGCGGGGGAAGGAATGAGCAGTTCTTC
CASSLRLPGTSGGRNEQFF
>TRBJ2-7|NA|13|TRBV4-3|NA
TGCGCCAGCAGCCAAGGGGGGGCCTACGAGCAGTACTTC
CASSQGGAYEQYF
>TRBJ1-1|NA|13|TRBV27|TRBD1
TGTGCCAGCGGAAACAGGGGGGACACTGAAGCTTTCTTT
CASGNRGDTEAFF
>TRBJ1-1|NA|10|TRBV29-1|NA
TGCAGCGCCGGTTTCACCGAAGCTTTCTTT
CSAGFTEAFF